This note documents a single T cell receptor (beta chain) sequence. The V gene end was trimmed by 3 bases and the J gene end by 4 bases; junction bases not matched to a gene: 6. The CDR3 is made up of 16 amino acids. CDR1 is MNHEY and CDR2 is SVGAGI in the germline V gene. The sample belongs to a study of blood T cell repertoires in COVID-19. Profiled with immunoSEQ multiplex PCR; TCRdb holds only in-frame clones, not every one. The repertoire includes 250,000 to 300,000 clones, 89% of them detected once, and around 4.6% sits in the top ten. The clonotype was recovered from a woman aged 40 to 50 who had recovered from COVID-19. The chain carries TRBV6-5 and TRBJ2-2, with 9 nucleotides matching TRBD1. Sequencing was done on a sample of peripheral blood. CDR3 loop: CASSYAGTGTTGELFF. For the CDR3, the DNA is TGTGCCAGCAGTTATGCCGGGACAGGGACCACCGGGGAGCTGTTTTTT.